This entry features one TCR beta chain sequence. Its antigen specificity is not known. No base quality values were provided; no much bigger clone lies one nucleotide off. This sample is drawn from a study of beta chain features in type 1 diabetes (dated by TCRdb to between 2017 and 2018). Study-wide context: No differences in mean age, gender distribution, total cell number or subset yield were found between patients and healthy donors. A total of around 110,000,000 sorted cells were examined across all samples, and a strong correlation was observed between cell number per subset and RNA yield. The study compared TCRB repertoires of sorted circulating CD4+ T cell subsets between recently diagnosed type 1 diabetes patients and matched healthy donors. Regulatory and stem cell-like memory subsets were obtained from only 8 patients and roughly 8 healthy donors, while naive and central memory subsets were obtained from all 30 or so donors. What the authors observed across the whole study: Naive, central memory and regulatory TCRB repertoires appeared to be more similar among patients than among healthy donors. Because cDNA was sequenced instead of genomic DNA, activated cells with high expression could be over-represented, although the groups did not differ in activation or CD3 levels. In all four CD4+ subsets, TCRB CDR3 length was moderately but significantly shorter in type 1 diabetes patients. At VDJ recombination sites, type 1 diabetes patients had fewer insertions and more deleted nucleotides, which implies abnormalities in thymic rearrangement. Shorter templates might have been favored by PCR, but patient and control samples were amplified and corrected together, so both groups would have been affected equally by any skew. Because the HLA sub-analyses included only small numbers of individuals, any influence of HLA type on TCRB rearrangement was left unresolved.

The CDR3 has 16 amino acids, counting the end cysteine and phenylalanine. This entry keeps only the CDR3 DNA: 48 bases, framed from base 1. Trimming accounts for 0 bases at V and 10 bases at J, while the number of junction bases matched to no gene is 9. According to the germline V gene, CDR1 reads LGHNA and CDR2 reads YSLEER. Each donor gave one peripheral blood draw, approximately 110 mL on average, collected into heparinised tubes. Naive, central memory, regulatory and stem cell-like memory CD4+ T cells were sorted on a BD FACSAria II using a panel including CD45RO, CCR7, CD25, CD127, CD95 and CD27. A purity above 95% was achieved for all sorted populations. Right away, PBMCs were isolated by Lymphoprep density gradient centrifugation and were stained directly, with no culture step. To minimize batch effects, samples were stained and sorted in pairs, one healthy donor with one patient per experiment.

The entire amount of isolated RNA was reverse transcribed using the High Capacity cDNA Reverse Transcription Kit, so the sequenced TCRB transcripts were expressed ones. Deep immunoSEQ sequencing was applied to naive, central memory and regulatory T cell samples, giving an average of approximately 4 million total reads per sample. Sorted cells were lysed in RLT buffer and RNA was extracted with DNase-treated RNeasy Micro or Mini kits, depending on cell number. Each cell subset was processed separately to prevent cross-contamination, with patient and healthy donor samples processed together. The immunoSEQ multiplex PCR was used to amplify TCRB sequences from cDNA, generating 87-bp fragments that spanned the CDR3 region. The amplicons were sequenced using the Illumina HiSeq platform. Per the source publication's procedure: Synthetic template baselines were used to correct PCR bias computationally, reads within Hamming distance 2 were collapsed together, and singletons that could not be merged were discarded. By aligning reads against IMGT, V, D and J genes, CDR3 length, and insertions or deletions at six rearrangement sites were assigned. Clonotype counts were normalized to sorted cell number within each subset before computing true diversity and Gini coefficients with the tcR R package. The overlap coefficient, calculated on TCRB nucleotide sequences, was used to measure repertoire sharing. Out-of-frame TCRB sequences from naive cells were analyzed to stand in for the pre-selection repertoire. TCRdb limited this immuneACCESS table to in-frame rearrangements with V and J called. A share of clones is missing; checked studies link under half to unresolved V genes, and the rest is unexplained. From that table come the V and J calls and clone size; the DNA was used to work out D and trimming. In all, the sample holds 900,000 or so clones, and roughly a sixth of those were seen once. The ten largest clonotypes hold 0.02% to 0.025% of the sample.

What was sequenced was naive CD4+ T cells from blood. In the paper's terms, the cell subset or site label means: true naive CD4+ T cells. The chain couples TRBV4-3 to TRBJ2-1; TRBD2 matches 10 bases in the middle. The source of this sequence is a young woman in good health. Here the CDR3 is given as CASSQDRSGRGGEQFF. The DNA sequence is TGCGCCAGCAGCCAAGATCGGAGCGGGAGGGGAGGGGAGCAGTTCTTC.